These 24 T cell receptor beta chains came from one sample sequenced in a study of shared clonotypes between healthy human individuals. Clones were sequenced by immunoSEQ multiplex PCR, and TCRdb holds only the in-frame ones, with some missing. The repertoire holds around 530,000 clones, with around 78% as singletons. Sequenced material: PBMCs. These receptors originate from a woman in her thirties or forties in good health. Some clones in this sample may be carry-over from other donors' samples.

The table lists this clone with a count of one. CDR3 in amino acids: CASSFMRNEQFF. For the CDR3, the DNA is TGTGCCAGCAGTTTTATGAGGAATGAGCAGTTCTTC. The chain couples TRBV28 to TRBJ2-1; D not resolved. V was pared by 3 bases and J by 7 bases, with 7 bases between. The CDR3 extends over 12 amino acids. The germline gives CDR1 MDHEN, CDR2 SYDVKM.

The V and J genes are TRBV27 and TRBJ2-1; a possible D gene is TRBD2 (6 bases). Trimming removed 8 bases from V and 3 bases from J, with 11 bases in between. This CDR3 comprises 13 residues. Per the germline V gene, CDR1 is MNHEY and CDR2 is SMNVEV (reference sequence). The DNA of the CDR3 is TGTGCCAGCCGACGAGCGGGCTACAATGAGCAGTTCTTC. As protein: CASRRAGYNEQFF.

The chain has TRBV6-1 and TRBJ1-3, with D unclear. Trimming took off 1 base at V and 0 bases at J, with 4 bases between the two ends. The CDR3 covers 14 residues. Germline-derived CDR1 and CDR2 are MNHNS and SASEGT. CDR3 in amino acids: CASSEVGSGNTIYF. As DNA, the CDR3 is TGTGCCAGCAGTGAAGTTGGCTCTGGAAACACCATATATTTT.

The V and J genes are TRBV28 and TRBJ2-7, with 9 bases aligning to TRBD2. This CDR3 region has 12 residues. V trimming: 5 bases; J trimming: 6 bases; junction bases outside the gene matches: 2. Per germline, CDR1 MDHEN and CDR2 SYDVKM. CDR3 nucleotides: TGTGCCAGCAGTCCGACTAGCGGCGAGCAGTACTTC. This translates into CASSPTSGEQYF.

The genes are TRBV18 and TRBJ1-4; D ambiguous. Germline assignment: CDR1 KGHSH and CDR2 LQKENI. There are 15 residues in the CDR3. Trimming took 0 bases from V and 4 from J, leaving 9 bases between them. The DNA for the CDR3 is TGTGCCAGCTCACCACCGGTAGGCCGTAATGAAAAACTGTTTTTT. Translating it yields CASSPPVGRNEKLFF.

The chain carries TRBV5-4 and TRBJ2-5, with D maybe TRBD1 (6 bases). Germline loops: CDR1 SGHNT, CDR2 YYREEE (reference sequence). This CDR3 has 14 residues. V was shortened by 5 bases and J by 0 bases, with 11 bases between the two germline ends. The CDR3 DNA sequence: TGTGCCAGCAGAGAACAGGGCGACCAAGAGACCCAGTACTTC. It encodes CASREQGDQETQYF.

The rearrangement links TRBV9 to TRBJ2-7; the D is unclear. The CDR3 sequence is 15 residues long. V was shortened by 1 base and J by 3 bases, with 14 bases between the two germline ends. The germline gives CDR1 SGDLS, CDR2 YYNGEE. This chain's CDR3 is CASSVTGSANYEQYF. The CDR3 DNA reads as TGTGCCAGCAGCGTAACCGGGTCGGCAAACTACGAGCAGTACTTC.

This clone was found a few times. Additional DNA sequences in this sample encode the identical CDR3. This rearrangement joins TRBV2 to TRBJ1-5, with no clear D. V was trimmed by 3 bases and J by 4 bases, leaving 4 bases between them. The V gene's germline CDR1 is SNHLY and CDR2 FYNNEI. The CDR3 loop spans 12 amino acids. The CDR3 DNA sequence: TGTGCCAGCAGTGAGCCGAATCAGCCCCAGCATTTT. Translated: CASSEPNQPQHF.

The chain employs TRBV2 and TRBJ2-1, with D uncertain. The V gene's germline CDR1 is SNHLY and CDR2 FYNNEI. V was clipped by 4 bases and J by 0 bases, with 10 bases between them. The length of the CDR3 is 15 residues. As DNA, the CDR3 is TGTGCCAGCAGTGCCAGCTACCGCTCCTACAATGAGCAGTTCTTC. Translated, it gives CASSASYRSYNEQFF.

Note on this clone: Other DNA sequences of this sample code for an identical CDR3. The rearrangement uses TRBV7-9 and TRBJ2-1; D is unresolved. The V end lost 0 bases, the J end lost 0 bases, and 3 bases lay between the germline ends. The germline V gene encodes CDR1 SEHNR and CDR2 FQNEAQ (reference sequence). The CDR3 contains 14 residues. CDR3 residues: CASSLADSYNEQFF. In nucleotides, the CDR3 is TGTGCCAGCAGCTTAGCAGACTCCTACAATGAGCAGTTCTTC.

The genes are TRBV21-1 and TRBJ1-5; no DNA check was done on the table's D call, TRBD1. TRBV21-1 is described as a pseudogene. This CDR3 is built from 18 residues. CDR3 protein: CASSKDPPGGAFNQPQHF. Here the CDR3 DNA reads TGTGCCAGCAGCAAAGATCCGCCAGGGGGCGCTTTTAATCAGCCCCAGCATTTT.

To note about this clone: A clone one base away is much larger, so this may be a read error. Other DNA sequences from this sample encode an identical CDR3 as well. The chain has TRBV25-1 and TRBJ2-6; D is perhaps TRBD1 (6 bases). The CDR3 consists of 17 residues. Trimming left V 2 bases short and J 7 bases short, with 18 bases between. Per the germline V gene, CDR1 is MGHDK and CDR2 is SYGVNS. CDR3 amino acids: CASSEVGTGTGANVLTF. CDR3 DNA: TGTGCCAGCAGTGAAGTCGGTACAGGGACCGGTGCCAACGTCCTGACTTTC.

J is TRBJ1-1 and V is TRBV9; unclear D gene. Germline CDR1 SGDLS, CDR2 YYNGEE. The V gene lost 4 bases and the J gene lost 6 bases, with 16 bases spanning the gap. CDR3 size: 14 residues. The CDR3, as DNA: TGTGCCAGCAGCAAAGCCAACTCCGGATCTGAAGCTTTCTTT. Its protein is CASSKANSGSEAFF.

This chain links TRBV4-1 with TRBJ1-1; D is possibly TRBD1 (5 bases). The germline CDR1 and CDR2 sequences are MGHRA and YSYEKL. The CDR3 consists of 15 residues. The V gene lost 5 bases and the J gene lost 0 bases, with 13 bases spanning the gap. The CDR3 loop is CASSARDFLNTEAFF. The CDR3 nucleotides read TGCGCCAGCAGCGCTCGGGACTTTCTGAACACTGAAGCTTTCTTT.

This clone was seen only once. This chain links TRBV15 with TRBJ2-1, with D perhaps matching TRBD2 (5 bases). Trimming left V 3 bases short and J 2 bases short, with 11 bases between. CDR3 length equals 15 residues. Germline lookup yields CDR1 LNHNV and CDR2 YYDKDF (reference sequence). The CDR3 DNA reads TGTGCCACCAGCAGGGACGGGGTTACCTACAATGAGCAGTTCTTC. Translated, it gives CATSRDGVTYNEQFF.

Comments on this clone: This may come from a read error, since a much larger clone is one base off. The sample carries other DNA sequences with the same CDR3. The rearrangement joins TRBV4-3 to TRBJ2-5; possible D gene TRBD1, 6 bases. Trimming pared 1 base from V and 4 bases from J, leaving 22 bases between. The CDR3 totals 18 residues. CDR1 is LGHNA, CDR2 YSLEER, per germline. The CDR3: CASSQGETGPSGGETQYF. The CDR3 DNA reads TGCGCCAGCAGCCAAGGAGAGACAGGCCCTTCTGGGGGAGAGACCCAGTACTTC.

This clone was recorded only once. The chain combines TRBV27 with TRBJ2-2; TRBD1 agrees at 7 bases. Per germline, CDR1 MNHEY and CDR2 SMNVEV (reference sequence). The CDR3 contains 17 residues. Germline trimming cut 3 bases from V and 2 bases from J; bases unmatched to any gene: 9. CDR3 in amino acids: CASSFYAGTANTGELFF. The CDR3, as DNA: TGTGCCAGCAGTTTTTATGCTGGGACAGCCAACACCGGGGAGCTGTTTTTT.

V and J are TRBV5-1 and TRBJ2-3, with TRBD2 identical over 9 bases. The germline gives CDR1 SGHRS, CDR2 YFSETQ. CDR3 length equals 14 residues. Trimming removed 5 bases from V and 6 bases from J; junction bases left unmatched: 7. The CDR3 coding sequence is TGCGCCAGCAGTCGGACTAGCGAATTGGATACGCAGTATTTT. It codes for CASSRTSELDTQYF.

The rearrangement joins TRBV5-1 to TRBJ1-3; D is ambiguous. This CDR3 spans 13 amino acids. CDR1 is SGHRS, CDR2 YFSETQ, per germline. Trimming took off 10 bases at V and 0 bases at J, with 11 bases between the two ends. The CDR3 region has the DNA TGCGCCTCCGGGGAGACCTCTGGAAACACCATATATTTT. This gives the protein CASGETSGNTIYF.

The CDR3 coding sequence is TGTGCCAGCAGTCCCTTGGACAGGTATGCTTTCTTT. Protein sequence: CASSPLDRYAFF. The chain couples TRBV28 to TRBJ1-1, with 7 bases fitting TRBD1. Germline V CDR1 and CDR2: MDHEN, SYDVKM. The trim removed 5 bases at V and 11 bases at J, leaving 8 bases unmatched. The CDR3 consists of 12 residues.

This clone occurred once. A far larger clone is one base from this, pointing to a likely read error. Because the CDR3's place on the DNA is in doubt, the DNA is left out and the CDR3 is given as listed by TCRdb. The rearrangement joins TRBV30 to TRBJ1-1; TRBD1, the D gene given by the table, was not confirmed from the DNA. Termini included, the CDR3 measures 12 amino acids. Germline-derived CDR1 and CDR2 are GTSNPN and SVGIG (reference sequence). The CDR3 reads CAWGPGNTEALF.

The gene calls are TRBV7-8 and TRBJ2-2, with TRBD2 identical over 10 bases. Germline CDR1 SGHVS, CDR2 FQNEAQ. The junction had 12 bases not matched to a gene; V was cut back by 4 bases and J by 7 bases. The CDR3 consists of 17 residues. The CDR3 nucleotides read TGTGCCAGCAGCTGGAGCTCTAGCGGGAGCTTTGGCGGGGAGCTGTTTTTT. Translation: CASSWSSSGSFGGELFF.

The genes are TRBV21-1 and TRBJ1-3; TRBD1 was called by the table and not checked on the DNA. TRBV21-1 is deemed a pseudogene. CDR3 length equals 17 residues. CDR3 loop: CASSKVGDRGIGNTIYF. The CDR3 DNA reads TGTGCCAGCAGCAAGGTTGGGGACAGGGGGATAGGAAACACCATATATTTT.

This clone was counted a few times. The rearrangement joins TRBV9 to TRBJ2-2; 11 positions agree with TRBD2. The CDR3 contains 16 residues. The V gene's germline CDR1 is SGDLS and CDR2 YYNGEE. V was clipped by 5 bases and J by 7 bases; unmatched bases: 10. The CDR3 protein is CASSPLAGGPDGELFF. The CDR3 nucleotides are TGTGCCAGCAGTCCTTTAGCGGGAGGGCCTGACGGGGAGCTGTTTTTT.